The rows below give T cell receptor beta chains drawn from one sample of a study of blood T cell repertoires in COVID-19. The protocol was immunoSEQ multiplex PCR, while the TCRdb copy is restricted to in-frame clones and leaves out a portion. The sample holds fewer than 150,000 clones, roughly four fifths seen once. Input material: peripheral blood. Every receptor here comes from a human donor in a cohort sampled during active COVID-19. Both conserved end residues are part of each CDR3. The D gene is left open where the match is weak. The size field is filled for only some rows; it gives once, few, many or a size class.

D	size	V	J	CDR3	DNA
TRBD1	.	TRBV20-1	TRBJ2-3	CSASDRVADTQYF	TGCAGTGCTAGTGACAGGGTCGCAGATACGCAGTATTTT
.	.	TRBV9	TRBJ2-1	CASSVGPGNEQFF	TGTGCCAGCAGCGTAGGGCCGGGCAATGAGCAGTTCTTC
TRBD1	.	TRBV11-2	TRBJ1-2	CASTGTVGGYTF	TGTGCCAGCACCGGGACAGTGGGTGGCTACACCTTC
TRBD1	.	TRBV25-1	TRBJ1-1	CASSGSPGQDRNTEAFF	TGTGCCAGCAGTGGATCGCCCGGACAGGACAGGAACACTGAAGCTTTCTTT
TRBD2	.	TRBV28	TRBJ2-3	CASSLFTRTSGGRSTDTQYF	TGTGCCAGCAGTTTATTCACCCGGACTAGCGGGGGGCGGAGCACAGATACGCAGTATTTT
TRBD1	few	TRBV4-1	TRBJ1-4	CASSQVFGDREKLFF	TGCGCCAGCAGCCAAGTTTTTGGGGACAGGGAAAAACTGTTTTTT
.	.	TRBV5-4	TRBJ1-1	CASTPAWARMNTEAFF	TGTGCCAGCACCCCGGCGTGGGCGCGCATGAACACTGAAGCTTTCTTT
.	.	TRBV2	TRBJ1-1	CASSDQREAFF	TGTGCCAGCAGTGACCAGCGTGAAGCTTTCTTT
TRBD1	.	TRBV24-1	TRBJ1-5	CATSDRLVRRATGMKIEGNQPQHF	TGTGCCACCAGTGACCGATTAGTTCGGCGTGCGACAGGGATGAAGATCGAAGGCAATCAGCCCCAGCATTTT
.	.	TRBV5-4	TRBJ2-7	CASPFPGLTYEQYF	TGTGCCAGCCCCTTTCCGGGACTGACCTACGAGCAGTACTTC
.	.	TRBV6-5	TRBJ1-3	CASSTSYGNTIYF	TGTGCCAGCAGCACTTCGTATGGAAACACCATATATTTT
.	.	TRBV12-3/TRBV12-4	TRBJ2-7	CASSPSSYEQYF	TGTGCCAGCAGTCCGAGCTCCTACGAGCAGTACTTC
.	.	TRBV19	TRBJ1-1	CASTRGTEAFF	TGTGCCAGTACCCGGGGAACTGAAGCTTTCTTT
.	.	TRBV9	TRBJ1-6	CAGSVAGKDSPLHF	TGTGCCGGCAGCGTAGCAGGCAAGGATTCACCCCTCCACTTT
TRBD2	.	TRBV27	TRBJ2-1	CASTTGASGGENEQFF	TGTGCCAGCACCACTGGGGCTAGCGGGGGGGAAAATGAGCAGTTCTTC
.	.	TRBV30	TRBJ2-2	CACQETNTGELFF	TGTGCCTGTCAAGAAACTAACACCGGGGAGCTGTTTTTT
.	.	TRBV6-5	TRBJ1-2	CASNNRAGYTF	TGTGCCAGCAACAACAGGGCTGGCTACACCTTC
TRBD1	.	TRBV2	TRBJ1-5	CASRPDREWGQPQHF	TGTGCCAGCAGGCCCGACAGGGAATGGGGTCAGCCCCAGCATTTT
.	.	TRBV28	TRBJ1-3	CASSLRGQRVSGNTIYF	TGTGCCAGCAGTTTAAGAGGGCAGCGAGTGTCTGGAAACACCATATATTTT
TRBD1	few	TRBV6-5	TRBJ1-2	CASTFTGGGYGYTF	TGTGCCAGCACTTTCACAGGGGGCGGCTATGGCTACACCTTC
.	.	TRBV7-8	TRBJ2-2	CASSQLGSTGELFF	TGTGCCAGCAGCCAGTTGGGGAGCACCGGGGAGCTGTTTTTT
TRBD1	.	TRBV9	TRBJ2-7	CASSVRTGNYEQYF	TGTGCCAGCAGCGTAAGGACAGGGAACTACGAGCAGTACTTC
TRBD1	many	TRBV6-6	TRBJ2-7	CASSYGTGYSEQYF	TGTGCCAGCAGTTACGGGACAGGGTATTCTGAGCAGTACTTC
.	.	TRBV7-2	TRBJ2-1	CASSPSVGEQFF	TGTGCCAGCAGCCCTAGCGTCGGTGAGCAGTTCTTC
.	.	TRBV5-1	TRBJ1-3	CASGQGHSGNTIYF	TGCGCCAGCGGGCAGGGCCACTCTGGAAACACCATATATTTT
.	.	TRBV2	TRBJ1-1	CASNQGTTEAFF	TGTGCCAGCAATCAGGGTACCACTGAAGCTTTCTTT
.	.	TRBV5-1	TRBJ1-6	CASSLATPETGSPLHF	TGCGCCAGCAGCTTGGCAACGCCCGAAACGGGTTCACCCCTCCACTTT
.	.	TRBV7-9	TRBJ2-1	CASSFRGTLSYNEQFF	TGTGCCAGCAGCTTCCGGGGAACACTTTCCTACAATGAGCAGTTCTTC
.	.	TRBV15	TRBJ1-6	CATSPGRESSPLHF	TGTGCCACCAGCCCCGGCAGGGAAAGTTCACCCCTCCACTTT
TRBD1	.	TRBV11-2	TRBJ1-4	CASSLSRGGNEKLFF	TGTGCCAGCAGCTTATCGAGAGGGGGCAATGAAAAACTGTTTTTT
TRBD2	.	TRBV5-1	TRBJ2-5	CASSFSGLAEETQYF	TGCGCCAGCAGCTTTTCGGGACTAGCCGAAGAGACCCAGTACTTC
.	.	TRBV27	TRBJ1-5	CASSPGTGAWPQHF	TGTGCCAGCAGTCCTGGGACTGGGGCTTGGCCCCAGCATTTT
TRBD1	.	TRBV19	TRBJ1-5	CASTGTGGRKPQHF	TGTGCCAGTACAGGGACAGGGGGTCGCAAGCCCCAGCATTTT
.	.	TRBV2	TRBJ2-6	CASLQEYSGANVLTF	TGTGCCAGCTTACAAGAATACTCTGGGGCCAACGTCCTGACTTTC
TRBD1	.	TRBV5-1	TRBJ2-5	CASSRQGTGETQYF	TGCGCCAGCAGCCGACAGGGGACCGGAGAGACCCAGTACTTC
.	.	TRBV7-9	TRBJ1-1	CASSLGSRTDILMNTEAFF	TGTGCCAGCAGCTTAGGGTCGAGGACAGACATCCTTATGAACACTGAAGCTTTCTTT
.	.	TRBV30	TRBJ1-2	CARLVGGVNGYTF	TGTGCCCGACTAGTTGGGGGAGTGAATGGCTACACCTTC
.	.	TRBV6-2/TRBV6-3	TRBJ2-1	CASSYSKHRVFF	TGTGCCAGCAGTTACTCGAAGCACAGGGTGTTCTTC
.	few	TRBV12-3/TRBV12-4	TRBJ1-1	CASSYRSTEAFF	TGTGCCAGCAGTTATCGGAGCACTGAAGCTTTCTTT
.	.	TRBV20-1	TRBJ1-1	CSASRGRDEAFF	TGCAGTGCTAGTCGGGGGAGAGATGAAGCTTTCTTT
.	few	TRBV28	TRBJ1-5	CASKPKLNQPQHF	TGTGCCAGCAAACCCAAACTCAATCAGCCCCAGCATTTT
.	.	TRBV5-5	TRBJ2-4	CASSLRGGAKNIQYF	TGTGCCAGCAGCTTGAGGGGTGGAGCCAAAAACATTCAGTACTTC